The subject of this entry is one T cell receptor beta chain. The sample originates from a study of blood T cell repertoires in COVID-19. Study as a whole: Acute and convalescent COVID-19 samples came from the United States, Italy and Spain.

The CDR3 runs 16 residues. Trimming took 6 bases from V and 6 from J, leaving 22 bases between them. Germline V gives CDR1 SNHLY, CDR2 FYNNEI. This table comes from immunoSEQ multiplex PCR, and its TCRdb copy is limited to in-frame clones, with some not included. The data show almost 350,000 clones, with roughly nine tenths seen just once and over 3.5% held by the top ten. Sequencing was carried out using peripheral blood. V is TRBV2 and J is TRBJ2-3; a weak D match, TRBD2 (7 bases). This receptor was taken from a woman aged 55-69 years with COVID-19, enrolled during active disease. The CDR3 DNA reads TGTGCCAGCAGACATAAGGGCCAAGGGGGGGCGGATACGCAGTATTTT. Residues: CASRHKGQGGADTQYF.